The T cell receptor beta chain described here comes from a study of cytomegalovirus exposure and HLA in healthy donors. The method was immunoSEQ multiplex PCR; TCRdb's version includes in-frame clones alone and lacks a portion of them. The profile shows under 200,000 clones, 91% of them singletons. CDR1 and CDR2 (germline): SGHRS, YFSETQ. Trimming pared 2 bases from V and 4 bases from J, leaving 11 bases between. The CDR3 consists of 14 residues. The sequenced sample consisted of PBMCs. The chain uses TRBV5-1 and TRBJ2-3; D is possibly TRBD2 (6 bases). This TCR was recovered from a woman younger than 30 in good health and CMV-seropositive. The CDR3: CASSFGGSPDTQYF. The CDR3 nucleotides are TGCGCCAGCAGCTTCGGGGGTTCGCCAGATACGCAGTATTTT. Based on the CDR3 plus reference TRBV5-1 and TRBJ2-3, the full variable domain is KAGVTQTPRYLIKTRGQQVTLSCSPISGHRSVSWYQQTPGQGLQFLFEYFSETQRNKGNFPGRFSGRQFSNSRSEMNVSTLELGDSALYLCASSFGGSPDTQYFGPGTRLTVL.